The 29 T cell receptor beta chains presented below share a single source sample, sequenced in a study of blood T cell repertoires in COVID-19. Using immunoSEQ multiplex PCR, the repertoire was profiled, and TCRdb retains in-frame clones only, with some absent. Of roughly 41,000 clones listed, 88% were seen once; the top ten hold roughly 4.8%. Sequencing was performed on peripheral blood. These receptors all come from a human donor in a cohort sampled during active COVID-19.

This chain joins TRBV5-8 and TRBJ2-3; tentatively, D is TRBD1 (6 bases). The CDR3 extends over 16 amino acids. Germline V gene lookup returns CDR1 SGHTS and CDR2 YDEGEE. Trimming took 0 bases from V and 0 from J, leaving 11 bases between them. CDR3 in amino acids: CASSLVGGQSTDTQYF. DNA of the CDR3: TGTGCCAGCAGCTTGGTTGGGGGCCAAAGCACAGATACGCAGTATTTT. The full variable domain, with the rest looked up from reference TRBV5-8 and TRBJ2-3, is EAGVTQSPTHLIKTRGQQATLRCSPISGHTSVYWYQQALGLGLQFLLWYDEGEERNRGNFPPRFSGRQFPNYSSELNVNALELEDSALYLCASSLVGGQSTDTQYFGPGTRLTVL.

The chain has TRBV25-1 and TRBJ1-4; no clear D gene. There are 16 residues in the CDR3. V lost 0 bases, J lost 5 bases, and 13 bases lay in between. CDR1 MGHDK and CDR2 SYGVNS come from the germline V gene. The CDR3 spells CASSEYLDRGNEKLFF. Here the CDR3 DNA reads TGTGCCAGCAGTGAATATTTGGACCGGGGAAATGAAAAACTGTTTTTT.

This chain uses TRBV24-1 with TRBJ2-5, with D possibly matching TRBD1 (6 bases). Germline V gene data show CDR1 as KGHDR and CDR2 as SFDVKD. Trimming removed 5 bases at V and 2 bases at J, with 8 bases between. The CDR3 has 13 residues. This chain's CDR3 is CATSVQGQETQYF. DNA for the CDR3: TGTGCCACCAGTGTGCAGGGGCAAGAGACCCAGTACTTC.

The chain is built from TRBV30 and TRBJ2-1, with a weak D call TRBD1 (5 bases). Germline V CDR1 and CDR2: GTSNPN, SVGIG (reference sequence). This CDR3 region has 13 residues. Trimming stripped 2 bases from V and 4 bases from J, with 9 bases between. DNA of the CDR3: TGTGCCTGGAGTTCGACAGCTTACAATGAGCAGTTCTTC. This translates into CAWSSTAYNEQFF.

The chain links TRBV19 to TRBJ1-3, with 9 nucleotides matching TRBD1. The CDR3 covers 20 residues. The germline V gene has CDR1 LNHDA and CDR2 SQIVND (reference sequence). The junction had 16 bases not matched to a gene; V was cut back by 4 bases and J by 0 bases. The CDR3 bases are TGTGCCAGTAGTACAACTGGGACAGGGAATCGGTTCTACTCTGGAAACACCATATATTTT. Protein sequence: CASSTTGTGNRFYSGNTIYF.

V and J are TRBV5-5 and TRBJ1-2; D unresolved. CDR3 length: 15 residues. CDR1 SGHKS and CDR2 YYEKEE come from the germline V gene (reference sequence). V lost 1 base to trimming and J lost 4 bases, with 14 bases between them. CDR3 in DNA: TGTGCCAGCAGCTTGAGCCAGACAATATTCTATGGCTACACCTTC. Translated, it gives CASSLSQTIFYGYTF.

This chain joins TRBV27 and TRBJ1-5; D may be TRBD1 (5 bases). CDR3 size: 14 residues. Germline V gene lookup returns CDR1 MNHEY and CDR2 SMNVEV (reference sequence). The V gene lost 4 bases and the J gene lost 8 bases, with 15 bases spanning the gap. The CDR3 spells CASSSPGGREPQHF. CDR3 sequence (DNA): TGTGCCAGCAGTTCCCCGGGAGGCAGGGAGCCCCAGCATTTT.

CDR3 sequence (DNA): TGTGCCAGCAGCTTCATAGCAGCGAACACCGGGGAGCTGTTTTTT. Its translation: CASSFIAANTGELFF. The chain employs TRBV7-6 and TRBJ2-2; D uncertain. In germline, CDR1 is SGHVS, CDR2 FNYEAQ. The CDR3 contains 15 residues. Trimming removed 3 bases from V and 0 bases from J, with 8 bases in between.

This clone was picked up one time. The gene calls are TRBV6-4 and TRBJ1-1; 7 bases fit TRBD1. The CDR3 runs 16 residues. V dropped 10 bases and J dropped 3; count of bases not matched to a gene: 17. The germline gives CDR1 MRHNA, CDR2 SNTAGT. CDR3 amino acids: CATDGGGQEADTEAFF. The CDR3, as DNA: TGTGCCACCGATGGGGGCGGACAGGAGGCGGACACTGAAGCTTTCTTT.

The chain has TRBV28 and TRBJ2-7, with 8 bases aligning to TRBD1. The J segment lost 2 bases and the V segment lost 1 base, leaving 7 bases of the junction unmatched. The CDR3 length is 16 residues. CDR1 is MDHEN and CDR2 is SYDVKM in the germline V gene. The CDR3 DNA reads TGTGCCAGCAGTTTATTGGGGACAGGAGCACCCTACGAGCAGTACTTC. Protein: CASSLLGTGAPYEQYF.

This chain joins TRBV11-3 and TRBJ2-3; no reliable D call. CDR3 size: 12 residues. With 5 bases removed from V and 1 base from J, the gap between germline ends came to 4 bases. Germline loops: CDR1 SGHNT, CDR2 YENEEA. DNA of the CDR3: TGTGCCAGCAGCCGTCGCACAGATACGCAGTATTTT. This codes for CASSRRTDTQYF.

The chain is built from TRBV5-4 and TRBJ2-3, with 11 bases identical to TRBD2. Germline V lookup: CDR1 SGHNT, CDR2 YYREEE (reference sequence). Trimming removed 3 bases from V and 4 bases from J; junction bases left unmatched: 7. This CDR3 region has 16 residues. CDR3 DNA: TGTGCCAGCAGCTCGGGACTAGCGGTGGGGTCAGATACGCAGTATTTT. It translates to CASSSGLAVGSDTQYF.

The chain employs TRBV4-2 and TRBJ1-2; D remains unclear. CDR3 length: 14 amino acids. Germline loops: CDR1 LGHNA, CDR2 YNFKEQ. V dropped 0 bases and J dropped 7 bases, with 12 bases sitting between them. The CDR3 sequence: CASSQDVTAGGYTF. CDR3 coding DNA: TGTGCCAGCAGCCAAGATGTGACGGCGGGTGGCTACACCTTC.

This chain connects TRBV28 to TRBJ1-1, with D possibly matching TRBD1 (5 bases). The CDR3 runs to 13 residues. V was trimmed by 3 bases and J by 7 bases, leaving 12 bases between them. Germline CDR1 and CDR2: MDHEN and SYDVKM. CDR3 sequence: CASSLAGSYEAFF. The CDR3 DNA reads TGTGCCAGCAGTTTGGCAGGGTCATATGAAGCTTTCTTT.

This clone has more than one count but fewer than ten. J is TRBJ2-7 and V is TRBV4-1; TRBD1 matches 7 bases. V shed 4 bases and J 5 bases; nucleotides not matched to a gene: 8. CDR3 length: 14 amino acids. Germline CDR1 MGHRA, CDR2 YSYEKL. The CDR3 region is CASSPQDRENEQYF. CDR3 in DNA: TGCGCCAGCAGCCCGCAAGACAGGGAGAACGAGCAGTACTTC.

The count of this clone is one. V and J are TRBV9 and TRBJ2-7, with TRBD2 matching over 10 bases. V lost 4 bases and J lost 2; bases outside the gene matches: 6. The CDR3 runs 15 residues. From germline, CDR1 is SGDLS and CDR2 YYNGEE. CDR3 bases: TGTGCCAGCAGCTTTGGACTAGCGGACACCTACGAGCAGTACTTC. It yields the protein CASSFGLADTYEQYF.

The chain combines TRBV30 with TRBJ2-7; 10 nucleotides line up with TRBD2. This CDR3 comprises 13 residues. Trimming cost V 4 bases and J 4 bases; bases outside gene matches: 4. Germline loops: CDR1 GTSNPN, CDR2 SVGIG (reference sequence). CDR3 region: CAWTSGSSYEQYF. DNA of the CDR3: TGTGCCTGGACTAGCGGGAGTTCGTACGAGCAGTACTTC.

The chain employs TRBV27 and TRBJ2-7, with D possibly matching TRBD2 (5 bases). V lost 6 bases and J lost 0, with 9 bases in between. This CDR3 comprises 13 residues. Looked up from germline, CDR1 is MNHEY and CDR2 is SMNVEV (reference sequence). CDR3 bases: TGTGCCAGCAGCCCGGGGTCCTCCTACGAGCAGTACTTC. It encodes CASSPGSSYEQYF.

The gene calls are TRBV3-1 (or the pseudogene TRBV3-2) and TRBJ2-1; the match to TRBD2 covers 9 bases. The ends lost 4 bases at V and 6 bases at J; junction bases unmatched: 10. CDR3 length: 16 amino acids. The germline CDR1 and CDR2 sequences are LGHDT and YNNKEL (reference sequence). The CDR3 region has the DNA TGTGCCAGCAGCCCCCTCGCGGGAGGGCCGGTCAATGAGCAGTTCTTC. Translation gives CASSPLAGGPVNEQFF.

This rearrangement joins TRBV28 to TRBJ2-3; 10 bases fit TRBD2. The CDR3 runs to 14 residues. V was clipped by 6 bases and J by 3 bases; unmatched bases: 3. CDR1 MDHEN and CDR2 SYDVKM come from the germline V gene. CDR3 nucleotides: TGTGCCAGCAGCCTAGCGGGAGTGACAGATACGCAGTATTTT. Translated, it gives CASSLAGVTDTQYF. Together with reference TRBV28 and TRBJ2-3, the CDR3 gives the full variable domain: DVKVTQSSRYLVKRTGEKVFLECVQDMDHENMFWYRQDPGLGLRLIYFSYDVKMKEKGDIPEGYSVSREKKERFSLILESASTNQTSMYLCASSLAGVTDTQYFGPGTRLTVL.

The chain uses TRBV25-1 and TRBJ2-3; weak D call: TRBD2 (6 bases). The CDR3 covers 15 residues. V shed 7 bases and J shed 0 bases, with 14 bases lying between them. Germline CDR1 MGHDK, CDR2 SYGVNS. CDR3 nucleotide sequence: TGTGCCAGCACCAAAGGACTACATAGCACAGATACGCAGTATTTT. It specifies CASTKGLHSTDTQYF.

The chain has TRBV7-6 and TRBJ2-6; 8 bases are a match to TRBD1. The V gene end was trimmed by 2 bases and the J gene end by 0 bases; junction bases not matched to a gene: 9. The germline V gene has CDR1 SGHVS and CDR2 FNYEAQ. The CDR3 covers 19 residues. The CDR3: CASSLMFQGATSGANVLTF. The CDR3 DNA follows: TGTGCCAGCAGCTTAATGTTTCAGGGGGCTACCTCTGGGGCCAACGTCCTGACTTTC. Full variable domain (rest looked up from reference TRBV7-6 and TRBJ2-6): GAGVSQSPRYKVTKRGQDVALRCDPISGHVSLYWYRQALGQGPEFLTYFNYEAQQDKSGLPNDRFSAERPEGSISTLTIQRTEQRDSAMYRCASSLMFQGATSGANVLTFGAGSRLTVL.

The V gene is TRBV10-3, the J gene TRBJ1-1, with TRBD1 as a possible D gene (6 bases). V shed 6 bases and J shed 2 bases, with 7 bases lying between them. CDR1 and CDR2 (germline): ENHRY, SYGVKD. This CDR3 is built from 12 residues. This CDR3 reads CAIRQGNTEAFF. The CDR3 DNA reads TGTGCCATCAGACAGGGAAACACTGAAGCTTTCTTT.

The rearrangement uses TRBV5-4 and TRBJ2-7; 7 bases map to TRBD1. The CDR3 is 14 residues long. The V gene end was trimmed by 4 bases and the J gene end by 1 base; junction bases not matched to a gene: 5. Germline V gives CDR1 SGHNT, CDR2 YYREEE (reference sequence). CDR3 DNA: TGTGCCAGCAGCGTTGACAGGGTTTCCTACGAGCAGTACTTC. Residues: CASSVDRVSYEQYF.

The chain couples TRBV2 to TRBJ1-2; D is unresolved. This CDR3 has 13 residues. The ends were cut back, 3 bases at V and 5 bases at J, with 10 bases in the middle. Germline CDR1 is SNHLY and CDR2 is FYNNEI. CDR3 sequence (DNA): TGTGCCAGCAGTGAGGCACCAAAGTATGGCTACACCTTC. Amino acids: CASSEAPKYGYTF.

This clone was seen only a few times. The V gene is TRBV6-4, the J gene TRBJ2-1; D gene uncertain. The germline V and J ends were trimmed by 0 bases and 6 bases, with 9 bases remaining between them. Germline V gene sequence: CDR1 MRHNA, CDR2 SNTAGT. This CDR3 region has 14 residues. CDR3 residues: CASSDSAASNEQFF. In nucleotides, the CDR3 is TGTGCCAGCAGTGACTCGGCGGCCTCCAATGAGCAGTTCTTC.

The chain couples TRBV11-2 to TRBJ2-7; D might be TRBD1 (7 bases). Trimming pared 6 bases from V and 6 bases from J, leaving 21 bases between. Germline V CDR1 and CDR2: SGHAT, FQNNGV. The CDR3 sequence is 15 residues long. As DNA, the CDR3 is TGTGCCAGCAGTCGGGAGACAGGGCGGTTGGGCGAGCAGTACTTC. Translation gives CASSRETGRLGEQYF.

This sequence joins TRBV2 and TRBJ1-5; D is undetermined. The CDR3 is 12 residues long. Germline CDR1 SNHLY, CDR2 FYNNEI. Trimming removed 3 bases from V and 7 bases from J, with 7 bases in between. CDR3 loop: CASSEGRQPQHF. DNA of the CDR3: TGTGCCAGCAGTGAGGGCCGGCAGCCCCAGCATTTT.

The chain uses TRBV28 and TRBJ1-4, with TRBD1 as a possible D gene (6 bases). Germline CDR1 is MDHEN and CDR2 is SYDVKM. V was shortened by 5 bases and J by 5 bases, with 27 bases between the two germline ends. The length of the CDR3 is 19 residues. CDR3 nucleotide sequence: TGTGCCAGCAGTACTCACCGGGACAATTCATTTGCCGGGAATGAAAAACTGTTTTTT. Translating gives CASSTHRDNSFAGNEKLFF.